These 26 T cell receptor beta chains came from one sample sequenced in a study of blood T cell repertoires in COVID-19. TCRdb keeps only in-frame clones here, not all; method: immunoSEQ multiplex PCR. Counted here are about 400,000 clones, approximately 88% occurring once; the ten biggest clones make up around 2%. The sequenced sample was PBMCs or T cells enriched from blood (not recorded which). The receptors come from a middle-aged woman with acute COVID-19.

The chain couples TRBV29-1 to TRBJ1-1, with TRBD1 matching over 10 bases. The CDR3 length is 12 residues. Per the germline V gene, CDR1 is SQVTM and CDR2 is ANQGSEA. V was clipped by 7 bases and J by 5 bases; unmatched bases: 4. In nucleotides, the CDR3 is TGCAGCGCTGGGACAGGGGTTACTGAAGCTTTCTTT. It specifies CSAGTGVTEAFF.

The rearrangement joins TRBV6-5 to TRBJ2-5, with TRBD2 identical over 8 bases. J was trimmed by 5 bases and V by 5 bases; bases with no gene match: 10. The germline CDR1 and CDR2 sequences are MNHEY and SVGAGI. The CDR3 has 15 residues. In DNA form, the CDR3 reads TGTGCCAGCAGTCCCCCTGACGGGGGGGTTGAGACCCAGTACTTC. Protein: CASSPPDGGVETQYF.

The J gene is TRBJ1-1, the V gene TRBV20-1; D is ambiguous. The CDR3 length is 13 residues. Germline V gives CDR1 DFQATT, CDR2 SNEGSKA (reference sequence). Trimming took off 3 bases at V and 7 bases at J, with 15 bases between the two ends. CDR3 residues: CSASYSGSYEAFF. Written as DNA, the CDR3 is TGCAGTGCTAGTTATTCCGGGTCGTATGAAGCTTTCTTT.

The chain combines TRBV3-1 (or the pseudogene TRBV3-2) with TRBJ2-7; a possible D gene is TRBD2 (6 bases). From germline, CDR1 is LGHDT and CDR2 YNNKEL (reference sequence). V was cut by 3 bases and J by 7 bases, with 13 bases left in between. CDR3 length equals 13 residues. The CDR3 protein is CASSQEGLGEQYF. In DNA, the CDR3 is TGTGCCAGCAGCCAGGAGGGACTGGGGGAGCAGTACTTC.

The rearrangement joins TRBV6-1 to TRBJ2-7; D is uncertain. Deletions cut 0 bases from V and 3 bases from J, with 12 bases between. The CDR3 has 15 amino acids. Germline CDR1 is MNHNS and CDR2 is SASEGT. The CDR3 reads CASSEAQASFYEQYF. In nucleotides, the CDR3 is TGTGCCAGCAGTGAAGCGCAGGCGTCCTTCTACGAGCAGTACTTC.

The chain is built from TRBV10-2 and TRBJ1-2, with a tentative D call TRBD1 (5 bases). The CDR3 consists of 13 residues. V was trimmed by 7 bases and J by 4 bases, leaving 13 bases between them. CDR1 and CDR2 from the germline V gene are WSHSY and SAAADI. The DNA for the CDR3 is TGCGCCAGCACCTACGGGGGTGGCTATGGCTACACCTTC. It translates to CASTYGGGYGYTF.

In its sample, this clone was seen a few times. Other DNA sequences of this sample code for an identical CDR3. The chain links TRBV5-1 to TRBJ2-3; maybe TRBD2 (5 bases). This CDR3 contains 14 residues. Germline CDR1 and CDR2: SGHRS and YFSETQ. The ends were cut back, 0 bases at V and 0 bases at J, with 5 bases in the middle. CDR3 DNA sequence: TGCGCCAGCAGCTTGGGAGGGAGCACAGATACGCAGTATTTT. It encodes CASSLGGSTDTQYF. The full variable domain, rest sourced from reference TRBV5-1 and TRBJ2-3, is KAGVTQTPRYLIKTRGQQVTLSCSPISGHRSVSWYQQTPGQGLQFLFEYFSETQRNKGNFPGRFSGRQFSNSRSEMNVSTLELGDSALYLCASSLGGSTDTQYFGPGTRLTVL.

The chain employs TRBV2 and TRBJ1-6, with a tentative D call TRBD1 (5 bases). The V gene's germline CDR1 is SNHLY and CDR2 FYNNEI. The CDR3 is 16 amino acids. Deletions cut 2 bases from V and 9 bases from J, with 17 bases between. As DNA, the CDR3 is TGTGCCAGCAGTGAACGGGATGGAGGGACCGGTTCACCCCTCCACTTT. Encoded protein: CASSERDGGTGSPLHF.

V and J are TRBV2 and TRBJ1-5; D gene ambiguous. Germline V lookup: CDR1 SNHLY, CDR2 FYNNEI. V was cut by 7 bases and J by 4 bases, with 11 bases left in between. This CDR3 contains 13 residues. The chain's CDR3 is CASNRRENQPQHF. Here the CDR3 DNA reads TGTGCCAGCAATAGACGGGAAAATCAGCCCCAGCATTTT.

The chain is built from TRBV5-1 and TRBJ2-6; a weak D match, TRBD2 (6 bases). The CDR3 extends over 18 amino acids. Trimming shortened V by 0 bases and J by 2 bases, and 15 bases separated the two germline ends. Germline V gives CDR1 SGHRS, CDR2 YFSETQ. DNA of the CDR3: TGCGCCAGCAGCTTGGATTTCAGGGAGGTTCCTGGGGCCAACGTCCTGACTTTC. This gives the protein CASSLDFREVPGANVLTF. Using reference TRBV5-1 and TRBJ2-6 for the parts outside the CDR3, the full variable domain is KAGVTQTPRYLIKTRGQQVTLSCSPISGHRSVSWYQQTPGQGLQFLFEYFSETQRNKGNFPGRFSGRQFSNSRSEMNVSTLELGDSALYLCASSLDFREVPGANVLTFGAGSRLTVL.

The V gene is TRBV19, the J gene TRBJ1-3; tentative D call: TRBD1 (5 bases). Trimming left V 7 bases short and J 0 bases short, with 13 bases between. Germline V gene sequence: CDR1 LNHDA, CDR2 SQIVND (reference sequence). CDR3 length equals 15 residues. CDR3 DNA: TGTGCCAGTACCGAACAGGTCTCCTCTGGAAACACCATATATTTT. Its protein product is CASTEQVSSGNTIYF.

The chain couples TRBV10-3 to TRBJ2-7, with D possibly TRBD2 on 5 matching bases. Germline CDR1 ENHRY, CDR2 SYGVKD. The CDR3 totals 15 residues. Trimming took 5 bases from V and 2 from J, leaving 16 bases between them. This CDR3 is CAISPVGVSTYEQYF. The DNA for the CDR3 is TGTGCCATCAGTCCCGTCGGGGTGTCTACCTACGAGCAGTACTTC.

V and J are TRBV4-1 and TRBJ2-7; TRBD1 agrees at 8 bases. After removal of 4 bases from V and 1 base from J, the junction contained 21 bases not matched to a gene. The CDR3 is made up of 20 amino acids. CDR1 MGHRA and CDR2 YSYEKL come from the germline V gene. The CDR3 nucleotides read TGCGCCAGCAGCCGGACTGAGAGGAGGATGACAGGGGTTTTATCCTACGAGCAGTACTTC. The encoded protein is CASSRTERRMTGVLSYEQYF.

This clone showed up just a few times. This rearrangement joins TRBV5-4 to TRBJ1-5; a possible D gene is TRBD1 (6 bases). Trimming took 0 bases from V and 7 from J, leaving 11 bases between them. Germline V gene data show CDR1 as SGHNT and CDR2 as YYREEE (reference sequence). The CDR3 runs to 14 residues. The CDR3 here is CASSLGTGGQPQHF. For the CDR3, the DNA is TGTGCCAGCAGCTTGGGCACGGGGGGCCAGCCCCAGCATTTT.

The gene calls are TRBV19 and TRBJ2-5; TRBD1 aligns across 11 bases. V lost 5 bases and J lost 4; bases outside the gene matches: 6. Germline V gene lookup returns CDR1 LNHDA and CDR2 SQIVND (reference sequence). The CDR3 sequence is 15 residues long. The CDR3 loop is CASSPQGQGGETQYF. The CDR3 DNA sequence: TGTGCCAGTAGTCCCCAGGGACAGGGGGGAGAGACCCAGTACTTC.

The CDR3, as DNA: TGTGCCAGCTCAGAGGGACTAGCGGGGGGCCCTGACACAGATACGCAGTATTTT. Translation gives CASSEGLAGGPDTDTQYF. The chain links TRBV18 to TRBJ2-3; the match to TRBD2 covers 15 bases. CDR3 length: 18 residues. The germline V gene encodes CDR1 KGHSH and CDR2 LQKENI. V lost 5 bases to trimming and J lost 2 bases; unmatched junction nucleotides: 8.

The chain is built from TRBV3-1 (or the pseudogene TRBV3-2) and TRBJ2-7, with D perhaps matching TRBD1 (5 bases). V was cut by 0 bases and J by 4 bases, with 13 bases left in between. Germline CDR1 LGHDT, CDR2 YNNKEL (reference sequence). CDR3 length: 15 residues. The CDR3 DNA is TGTGCCAGCAGCCAAGATCGGTGGGGCGGATACGAGCAGTACTTC. Protein sequence: CASSQDRWGGYEQYF.

The J gene is TRBJ2-4, the V gene TRBV19; D possibly corresponds to TRBD1 (5 bases). This CDR3 contains 14 residues. Looked up from germline, CDR1 is LNHDA and CDR2 is SQIVND (reference sequence). Trimming removed 0 bases at V and 12 bases at J, with 15 bases between. The CDR3 DNA follows: TGTGCCAGTAGTATAGACCCTGGACATTCCGGTCAGTACTTC. It translates to CASSIDPGHSGQYF.

The genes are TRBV18 and TRBJ2-7; D is unclear. The CDR3 totals 14 residues. V shed 3 bases and J shed 0 bases, with 9 bases lying between them. From germline, CDR1 is KGHSH and CDR2 LQKENI. CDR3 in DNA: TGTGCCAGCTCACCCTCGAGTAACTCCTACGAGCAGTACTTC. As protein: CASSPSSNSYEQYF. The full variable domain, its missing parts supplied by reference TRBV18 and TRBJ2-7, is NAGVMQNPRHLVRRRGQEARLRCSPMKGHSHVYWYRQLPEEGLKFMVYLQKENIIDESGMPKERFSAEFPKEGPSILRIQQVVRGDSAAYFCASSPSSNSYEQYFGPGTRLTVT.

The chain uses TRBV9 and TRBJ1-1; tentative D call: TRBD1 (5 bases). CDR3 length equals 13 residues. Between the trimmed V and J ends, which lost 1 base and 3 bases, there was a span of 7 bases. Germline assignment: CDR1 SGDLS and CDR2 YYNGEE. CDR3 loop: CASSVFRDTEAFF. The CDR3 region has the DNA TGTGCCAGCAGCGTATTCAGGGACACTGAAGCTTTCTTT.

The rearrangement joins TRBV3-1 (or the pseudogene TRBV3-2) to TRBJ1-1; 7 nucleotides match TRBD1. There are 12 residues in the CDR3. Germline V gene data show CDR1 as LGHDT and CDR2 as YNNKEL (reference sequence). Trimming removed 4 bases from V and 11 bases from J; junction bases left unmatched: 7. The CDR3 spells CASSRNTGAAFF. The CDR3 coding sequence is TGTGCCAGCAGCCGTAACACAGGGGCGGCTTTCTTT.

The genes are TRBV20-1 and TRBJ2-7, with D hard to call. Trimming left V 6 bases short and J 3 bases short, with 9 bases between. Germline V CDR1 and CDR2: DFQATT, SNEGSKA (reference sequence). The CDR3 loop spans 11 amino acids. The CDR3 DNA reads as TGCAGTGCCACCACAAACTACGAGCAGTACTTC. Translated: CSATTNYEQYF.

This chain links TRBV18 with TRBJ2-7; 12 bases align to TRBD2. V trimming: 4 bases; J trimming: 2 bases; junction bases outside the gene matches: 9. Germline V gene lookup returns CDR1 KGHSH and CDR2 LQKENI. The CDR3 has 17 residues. CDR3 region: CASSRSSGGGSTYEQYF. The DNA of the CDR3 is TGTGCCAGCTCACGCTCTAGCGGGGGGGGTTCAACCTACGAGCAGTACTTC.

The genes are TRBV12-3 or TRBV12-4 and TRBJ1-2; D is uncertain. The CDR3 runs to 12 residues. Trimming pared 6 bases from V and 8 bases from J, leaving 13 bases between. CDR3 protein: CASSPLEAGYTF. The CDR3 nucleotides are TGTGCCAGCAGCCCATTAGAGGCCGGCTACACCTTC.

The chain carries TRBV10-3 and TRBJ2-1; 11 bases are shared with TRBD1. The CDR3 loop spans 12 amino acids. J was trimmed by 9 bases and V by 10 bases; bases with no gene match: 5. The germline gives CDR1 ENHRY, CDR2 SYGVKD. In nucleotides, the CDR3 is TGTGCCACGGGACAGGGGGATAGTGAGCAGTTCTTC. This translates into CATGQGDSEQFF.

This rearrangement joins TRBV19 to TRBJ2-3; 7 positions agree with TRBD1. The germline V gene encodes CDR1 LNHDA and CDR2 SQIVND (reference sequence). J was trimmed by 0 bases and V by 3 bases; bases with no gene match: 3. The CDR3 spans 15 residues. The CDR3 DNA sequence: TGTGCCAGTAGTATGGCACAGGGGAGCACAGATACGCAGTATTTT. Translation gives CASSMAQGSTDTQYF. The entire variable domain, with the rest obtained from reference TRBV19 and TRBJ2-3, is as follows: DGGITQSPKYLFRKEGQNVTLSCEQNLNHDAMYWYRQDPGQGLRLIYYSQIVNDFQKGDIAEGYSVSREKKESFPLTVTSAQKNPTAFYLCASSMAQGSTDTQYFGPGTRLTVL.